A single sample is the source of the 22 T cell receptor beta chains below, sequenced in a study of CD8+ T cells in alopecia areata. Treatment reported: oral pan-JAK inhibitor, 5-10 mg twice daily. Following RNA extraction, reverse transcription yielded cDNA that acted as the sequencing template. Clones were read by immunoSEQ multiplex PCR, and TCRdb kept only the in-frame ones, dropping some. This table holds about 200,000 clones, 58% found once. Source: CD4+ T cells sorted from blood, taken at week 24, from a patient treated with tofacitinib. All receptors come from a human donor with alopecia areata.

The rearrangement links TRBV29-1 to TRBJ2-5; 9 bases match TRBD2. Germline assignment: CDR1 SQVTM and CDR2 ANQGSEA. The J segment lost 5 bases and the V segment lost 7 bases, leaving 8 bases of the junction unmatched. The length of the CDR3 is 13 residues. DNA of the CDR3: TGCAGCGGCGGAGCGGGAGGAGGGGAGACCCAGTACTTC. Residues: CSGGAGGGETQYF.

This clone was picked up a small number of times. V is TRBV5-1 and J is TRBJ2-5; 7 bases line up with TRBD1. The germline V gene has CDR1 SGHRS and CDR2 YFSETQ. The trim removed 3 bases at V and 3 bases at J, leaving 2 bases unmatched. CDR3 length: 13 residues. The CDR3 DNA reads as TGCGCCAGCAGCTATGGGACAGAAGAGACCCAGTACTTC. Protein product: CASSYGTEETQYF.

CDR3 coding DNA: TGCGCCAGCAGCCTCCCCCGACAGGGAGGAAGCTACGAGCAGTACTTC. This encodes CASSLPRQGGSYEQYF. The chain carries TRBV4-1 and TRBJ2-7; D is perhaps TRBD1 (7 bases). The CDR3 sequence is 16 residues long. Trimming took off 4 bases at V and 3 bases at J, with 19 bases between the two ends. Germline CDR1 MGHRA, CDR2 YSYEKL.

This rearrangement joins TRBV7-2 to TRBJ2-1; D call uncertain. CDR1 is SGHTA and CDR2 is FQGNSA in the germline V gene. V was trimmed by 5 bases and J by 8 bases, leaving 10 bases between them. This CDR3 spans 12 amino acids. The CDR3 DNA reads as TGTGCCAGCAGCCAATCACGGGATGAGCAGTTCTTC. It is translated as CASSQSRDEQFF. Together with reference TRBV7-2 and TRBJ2-1, the CDR3 gives the full variable domain: GAGVSQSPSNKVTEKGKDVELRCDPISGHTALYWYRQSLGQGLEFLIYFQGNSAPDKSGLPSDRFSAERTGGSVSTLTIQRTQQEDSAVYLCASSQSRDEQFFGPGTRLTVL.

The rearrangement links TRBV28 to TRBJ1-2; possible D gene TRBD1, 5 bases. Per germline, CDR1 MDHEN and CDR2 SYDVKM. V was cut by 11 bases and J by 2 bases, with 12 bases left in between. There are 12 residues in the CDR3. The CDR3 here is CAVTGQNYGYTF. CDR3 DNA: TGTGCCGTCACGGGGCAGAACTATGGCTACACCTTC.

The V and J genes are TRBV6-5 and TRBJ1-1; D gene ambiguous. Trimming removed 6 bases from V and 3 bases from J, with 11 bases in between. This CDR3 has 13 amino acids. CDR1 and CDR2 (germline): MNHEY, SVGAGI. CDR3 nucleotides: TGTGCCAGCAGCCTAGGGCCGTACACTGAAGCTTTCTTT. This sequence encodes CASSLGPYTEAFF.

The sample holds a few counts of this clone. V and J are TRBV7-2 and TRBJ1-2, with 9 bases lining up with TRBD1. Germline V CDR1 and CDR2: SGHTA, FQGNSA. Trimming cost V 5 bases and J 5 bases; bases outside gene matches: 12. CDR3 length: 16 amino acids. CDR3 protein: CASSLAATGGPYGYTF. The CDR3 region has the DNA TGTGCCAGCAGCCTCGCGGCGACAGGGGGACCGTATGGCTACACCTTC.

The chain couples TRBV11-2 to TRBJ2-7; D is unresolved. V shed 2 bases and J shed 1 base, with 9 bases lying between them. Germline V lookup: CDR1 SGHAT, CDR2 FQNNGV. This CDR3 contains 14 residues. The CDR3 protein is CASSLLLASYEQYF. DNA of the CDR3: TGTGCCAGCAGCTTACTCTTGGCTTCCTACGAGCAGTACTTC.

The chain has TRBV6-5 and TRBJ2-3; 8 bases fit TRBD1. The CDR3 loop spans 15 amino acids. With 8 bases clipped from V and 1 base from J, the junction kept 8 bases outside the gene matches. Germline assignment: CDR1 MNHEY and CDR2 SVGAGI. DNA for the CDR3: TGTGCCAGCGGCCCAGGGGGCCAGGGCACAGATACGCAGTATTTT. Translated, it gives CASGPGGQGTDTQYF.

The chain joins TRBV5-1 to TRBJ1-2; D not certain. Germline V gene lookup returns CDR1 SGHRS and CDR2 YFSETQ. CDR3 size: 17 residues. The V end was cut by 2 bases, the J end by 0 bases, with 17 bases between. CDR3 region: CASSFVEGVGANYGYTF. CDR3 nucleotide sequence: TGCGCCAGCAGCTTCGTCGAGGGAGTTGGGGCTAACTATGGCTACACCTTC.

The chain has TRBV9 and TRBJ2-2; no definite D call. The CDR3 has 15 amino acids. V was clipped by 0 bases and J by 7 bases, with 13 bases between them. Looked up from germline, CDR1 is SGDLS and CDR2 is YYNGEE. The CDR3 sequence is CASSVVPLDGGELFF. The CDR3, as DNA: TGTGCCAGCAGCGTAGTTCCCCTAGATGGCGGGGAGCTGTTTTTT.

The rearrangement joins TRBV2 to TRBJ1-5, with 8 positions matching TRBD1. The CDR3 runs to 16 residues. J was trimmed by 0 bases and V by 1 base; bases with no gene match: 2. CDR1 is SNHLY, CDR2 FYNNEI, per germline. DNA for the CDR3: TGTGCCAGCAGTGAAGACAGGGGGATTAGCAATCAGCCCCAGCATTTT. Residues: CASSEDRGISNQPQHF.

V gene TRBV4-1 combines with J gene TRBJ2-3; D not resolved. The CDR3 is 13 amino acids. Germline lookup yields CDR1 MGHRA and CDR2 YSYEKL. Trimming pared 3 bases from V and 6 bases from J, leaving 10 bases between. The chain's CDR3 is CASSQILRDTQYF. Written as DNA, the CDR3 is TGCGCCAGCAGCCAGATCCTTCGGGATACGCAGTATTTT.

This sequence joins TRBV29-1 and TRBJ2-7; D possibly matches TRBD1 or TRBD2 (5 bases each). V shed 7 bases and J shed 7 bases, with 17 bases lying between them. Germline V gene data show CDR1 as SQVTM and CDR2 as ANQGSEA. CDR3 length: 12 residues. The CDR3 bases are TGCAGCGCGGTTCACAGGTCGGGAGAGCAGTACTTC. As protein: CSAVHRSGEQYF.

The rearrangement links TRBV6-6 to TRBJ1-1; D is uncertain. Trimming pared 4 bases from V and 0 bases from J, leaving 15 bases between. The CDR3 is 16 amino acids. Germline-derived CDR1 and CDR2 are MNHNY and SVGAGI (reference sequence). DNA of the CDR3: TGTGCCAGCAGTTCCGATCTTAGAACCATGAACACTGAAGCTTTCTTT. This codes for CASSSDLRTMNTEAFF.

The chain employs TRBV30 and TRBJ1-4; no firm D call. V gave up 2 bases and J gave up 5 bases, with 3 bases separating them. From germline, CDR1 is GTSNPN and CDR2 SVGIG (reference sequence). The CDR3 loop spans 11 amino acids. In nucleotides, the CDR3 is TGTGCCTGGAGTATGAATGAAAAACTGTTTTTT. Encoded protein: CAWSMNEKLFF. The whole variable domain, remainder taken from reference TRBV30 and TRBJ1-4, is SQTIHQWPATLVQPVGSPLSLECTVEGTSNPNLYWYRQAAGRGLQLLFYSVGIGQISSEVPQNLSASRPQDRQFILSSKKLLLSDSGFYLCAWSMNEKLFFGSGTQLSVL.

J is TRBJ2-7 and V is TRBV28, with 13 bases that match TRBD2. In germline, CDR1 is MDHEN, CDR2 SYDVKM. Trimming at V came to 6 bases and at J to 4 bases, leaving 6 bases not matched to a gene. CDR3 length: 15 residues. CDR3 bases: TGTGCCAGCAGGACTCCGGGACTAGCGGGATACGAGCAGTACTTC. It codes for CASRTPGLAGYEQYF.

The J gene is TRBJ2-5, the V gene TRBV29-1; a weak D match, TRBD2 (6 bases). The CDR3 is made up of 14 amino acids. Germline V CDR1 and CDR2: SQVTM, ANQGSEA. V gave up 2 bases and J gave up 2 bases, with 12 bases separating them. The CDR3 region is CSVELTRGQETQYF. DNA for the CDR3: TGCAGCGTTGAACTCACCCGGGGGCAAGAGACCCAGTACTTC.

The chain links TRBV27 to TRBJ1-4; TRBD1 might be the D (6 bases). The CDR3 runs 15 residues. Per germline, CDR1 MNHEY and CDR2 SMNVEV (reference sequence). The V end was cut by 4 bases, the J end by 8 bases, with 17 bases between. The CDR3 sequence: CASSSRTDHPEKLFF. The CDR3 DNA follows: TGTGCCAGCAGTTCCAGGACAGACCACCCCGAAAAACTGTTTTTT.

In this sample, this clone turned up a few times. This chain connects TRBV4-1 to TRBJ2-7; possible D gene TRBD2, 6 bases. The V end was cut by 2 bases, the J end by 2 bases, with 13 bases between. The CDR3 loop spans 15 amino acids. Per the germline V gene, CDR1 is MGHRA and CDR2 is YSYEKL. CDR3 sequence (DNA): TGCGCCAGCAGCCAAAATAGCGGATCAGCCTACGAGCAGTACTTC. It translates to CASSQNSGSAYEQYF.

The chain links TRBV30 to TRBJ1-3; D might be TRBD1 (6 bases). Germline values: CDR1 GTSNPN, CDR2 SVGIG (reference sequence). Trimming left V 1 base short and J 0 bases short, with 13 bases between. The CDR3 covers 16 residues. The CDR3 bases are TGTGCCTGGAGTGGAGGACAGAGGATCTCTGGAAACACCATATATTTT. This gives the protein CAWSGGQRISGNTIYF.

As to this clone: This specimen includes other DNA sequences encoding the same CDR3. The chain has TRBV4-3 and TRBJ1-5, with D tentatively TRBD1 (5 bases). The germline CDR1 and CDR2 sequences are LGHNA and YSLEER. Trimming removed 0 bases at V and 5 bases at J, with 11 bases between. The CDR3 spans 15 residues. The CDR3 DNA is TGCGCCAGCAGCCAAGATGCGGGGGGTGATCAGCCCCAGCATTTT. As protein: CASSQDAGGDQPQHF.